The rows below give T cell receptor beta chains drawn from one sample of a study of cytomegalovirus exposure and HLA in healthy donors. The assay was immunoSEQ multiplex PCR, and TCRdb's table has in-frame clones only and misses some. This table has around 160,000 clones, roughly four fifths appearing once. What was sequenced was PBMCs. The source of these receptors is a middle-aged woman in good health and CMV-seronegative. CDR3s include the opening cysteine and the closing phenylalanine or tryptophan. Fields, in order: V gene, J gene, clone size, D gene, CDR3 DNA, CDR3 protein. The D gene is left open where the match is weak. Clone size, where shown, is once, few, many, or a class for clones that have expanded.

>TRBV5-1|TRBJ2-1|.|TRBD2
TGCGCCAGCAGCAGACCGGCTAGCGGACTCTACAATGAGCAGTTCTTC
CASSRPASGLYNEQFF
>TRBV27|TRBJ2-5|few|.
TGTGCCAGCAGTTTAGGCGGGAAGGGTAGAGAGACCCAGTACTTC
CASSLGGKGRETQYF
>TRBV5-1|TRBJ1-1|.|TRBD1
TGCGCCAGCAGCTTGGGGCAGGGGGCGGGTGAAGCTTTCTTT
CASSLGQGAGEAFF
>TRBV4-1|TRBJ2-1|.|TRBD2
TGCGCCAGCAGCCAAGTAGATATGGGACTAGCGGGAGGTAATGAGCAGTTCTTC
CASSQVDMGLAGGNEQFF
>TRBV10-3|TRBJ2-7|.|.
TGTGCCATCAGTGAAGGGGCAGGCCCCTACGAGCAGTACTTC
CAISEGAGPYEQYF
>TRBV9|TRBJ1-4|.|.
TGTGCCAGCAGCCAGACAGGTTCAACTAATGAAAAACTGTTTTTT
CASSQTGSTNEKLFF
>TRBV11-3|TRBJ2-7|.|.
TGTGCCAGCAGCATAGATCTCTACGAGCAGTACTTC
CASSIDLYEQYF
>TRBV9|TRBJ1-5|.|.
TGTGCCAGCAGCGTAGGCGGCCATCAGCCCCAGCATTTT
CASSVGGHQPQHF
>TRBV6-1|TRBJ2-7|.|TRBD1
TGTGCCAGCAATCTGGGACAGGGTCTCTACGAGCAGTACTTC
CASNLGQGLYEQYF
>TRBV5-4|TRBJ1-4|.|TRBD1
TGTGCCAGCAGCTCCGGAGGTACAGGGGGGAATGAAAAACTGTTTTTT
CASSSGGTGGNEKLFF
>TRBV6-6|TRBJ2-1|.|TRBD2
TGTGCCAGCAGCCGGCGGGGGAGCTCCTACAATGAGCAGTTCTTC
CASSRRGSSYNEQFF
>TRBV19|TRBJ2-6|.|TRBD1
TGTGCCAGTAGTAGGGGGACAGGGGTTTCTGGGGCCAACGTCCTGACTTTC
CASSRGTGVSGANVLTF
>TRBV7-9|TRBJ1-1|.|TRBD1
TGTGCCAGCAGCTTAGGGGTTGGGACAGGGCAATCGAACACTGAAGCTTTCTTT
CASSLGVGTGQSNTEAFF
>TRBV7-9|TRBJ2-7|.|TRBD1
TGTGCCAGCAGCTCCCTGGACAGGAACGTTTACGAGCAGTACTTC
CASSSLDRNVYEQYF
>TRBV30|TRBJ2-7|.|TRBD2
TGTGCCTGGAGCCGGGGGGGAGCAAGGAGCTACGAGCAGTACTTC
CAWSRGGARSYEQYF
>TRBV19|TRBJ1-1|.|.
TGTGCCAGTAGTCCGCTCAGGGGCACTGAAGCTTTCTTT
CASSPLRGTEAFF
>TRBV29-1|TRBJ2-7|.|.
TGCAGCGTTGCCAGTAGCCTCGACTACGAGCAGTACTTC
CSVASSLDYEQYF
>TRBV11-3|TRBJ2-1|.|TRBD2
TGTGCCAGCAGCTTAAGGACTAGCGGGACTTACAATGAGCAGTTCTTC
CASSLRTSGTYNEQFF
>TRBV2|TRBJ2-1|few|TRBD1
TGTGCCAGCAGTCCAAGACAGGGGATATACAATGAGCAGTTCTTC
CASSPRQGIYNEQFF
>TRBV5-6|TRBJ1-1|few|.
TGTGCCAGCAGGGCGGACACTATGAACACTGAAGCTTTCTTT
CASRADTMNTEAFF
>TRBV12-5|TRBJ1-2|.|TRBD1
TGTGCTAGTGGTCTCACCCCTTCAGACAGGGTAAAGGGCTACACCTTC
CASGLTPSDRVKGYTF
>TRBV18|TRBJ2-3|.|TRBD2
TGTGCCAGCTCACCACAGCGGGAAAGCACAGATACGCAGTATTTT
CASSPQRESTDTQYF
>TRBV19|TRBJ2-2|.|.
TGTGCCAGTAGGTGGGACACCAACACCGGGGAGCTGTTTTTT
CASRWDTNTGELFF
>TRBV6-1|TRBJ1-1|.|.
TGTGCCAGCAGTGAAGTGGTTAGCACTGAAGCTTTCTTT
CASSEVVSTEAFF
>TRBV5-1|TRBJ1-5|few|TRBD1
TGCGCCAGCAGCTTGGGGACAGGGAATCAGCCCCAGCATTTT
CASSLGTGNQPQHF
>TRBV10-3|TRBJ1-1|.|TRBD1
TGTGCCATCACGACAGGGGGGGGAAACACTGAAGCTTTCTTT
CAITTGGGNTEAFF
>TRBV5-1|TRBJ2-6|.|TRBD1
TGCGCCAGCAGCTCGCCTGACAGGGCACTTTACTCTGGGGCCAACGTCCTGACTTTC
CASSSPDRALYSGANVLTF
>TRBV28|TRBJ1-2|.|TRBD1
TGTGCCAGCGAGGTCATAGGAGGGACAGGGGGTTCTGGCTACACCTTC
CASEVIGGTGGSGYTF
>TRBV5-8|TRBJ2-4|.|TRBD1
TGTGCCAGCAGCCAACCGGGACAGGGACAGAGGAACATTCAGTACTTC
CASSQPGQGQRNIQYF
>TRBV6-1|TRBJ1-3|.|.
TGTGCCAGCAGCCGTCAGGTCTTAGGAAACACCATATATTTT
CASSRQVLGNTIYF
>TRBV6-5|TRBJ1-4|.|.
TGTGCCAGCAGTGTATTTGCAACTAATGAAAAACTGTTTTTT
CASSVFATNEKLFF
>TRBV7-8|TRBJ1-6|.|.
TGTGCCAGCAGCTTAGACGAGGAAGTAGATAATTCACCCCTCCACTTT
CASSLDEEVDNSPLHF
>TRBV5-1|TRBJ2-2|.|.
TGCGCCAGCAGCTTGGGTGACAAGAACACCGGGGAGCTGTTTTTT
CASSLGDKNTGELFF
>TRBV7-3|TRBJ1-1|few|.
TGTGCCAGCAGCTTCCGACAGAACACTGAAGCTTTCTTT
CASSFRQNTEAFF
>TRBV11-2|TRBJ2-5|.|TRBD2
TGTGCCAGCAGCTTGTCGCCCGGGACTAGCGGGCCACAAGAGACCCAGTACTTC
CASSLSPGTSGPQETQYF
>TRBV20-1|TRBJ1-1|.|.
TGCAGGGCAGGGAACACTGAAGCTTTCTTT
CRAGNTEAFF
>TRBV13|TRBJ1-2|.|TRBD1
TGTGCCAGCAGCTTAGGCTCAGGGGGTGACTATGGCTACACCTTC
CASSLGSGGDYGYTF
>TRBV18|TRBJ1-2|.|TRBD1
TGTGCCAGCTCATTACAGGGGAACTATGGCTACACCTTC
CASSLQGNYGYTF
>TRBV7-8|TRBJ2-3|.|.
TGTGCCAGCAGCTTAGGAACATCGTCTAGCGCCGCCACAGATACGCAGTATTTT
CASSLGTSSSAATDTQYF
>TRBV9|TRBJ2-3|.|.
TGTGCCAGCAGCGTGACCCAGGGGCTCGGCTTCACAGATACGCAGTATTTT
CASSVTQGLGFTDTQYF
>TRBV5-1|TRBJ2-3|once|TRBD1
TGCGCCAGCAGCCGAAATACAGGGGCCCGCACAGATACGCAGTATTTT
CASSRNTGARTDTQYF
>TRBV7-7|TRBJ2-5|.|TRBD2
TGTGCTAGCAGCCCCGGACTAGCGGGAGAGACCCAGTACTTC
CASSPGLAGETQYF
>TRBV5-6|TRBJ2-7|.|TRBD2
TGTGCCAGCAGCTTTAGTAGGAGCGGGAGGGCCGTTAACGAGCAGTACTTC
CASSFSRSGRAVNEQYF
>TRBV7-7|TRBJ2-3|.|TRBD1
TGTGCTAGCAGCCTTCGGACAGGGTGGGGAGATACGCAGTATTTT
CASSLRTGWGDTQYF
>TRBV30|TRBJ2-5|.|.
TGTGCCTGGGGACGGTCTACGGGGCAGTACTTC
CAWGRSTGQYF
>TRBV9|TRBJ1-1|.|TRBD1
TGTGCCAGCAGCGTAGCGGCAGGGGGCATTGTAGGGAACACTGAAGCTTTCTTT
CASSVAAGGIVGNTEAFF
>TRBV9|TRBJ2-5|.|.
TGTGCCAGCAGCGTAGCTCAGGGAGAGACCCAGTACTTC
CASSVAQGETQYF
>TRBV2|TRBJ1-5|.|.
TGTGCCAGCAGACTCGGCAGCGAACCTCATCAGCCCCAGCATTTT
CASRLGSEPHQPQHF